The entry that follows covers one T cell receptor beta chain sequence. This clone has a handful of counts. Its antigen specificity is not known. No qualities accompany the bases; no much larger clone lies one base away. Trimming leaves V shorter by 8 bases and J shorter by 5 bases, with the junction holding 4 bases beyond the gene matches. According to the germline V gene (reference sequence), CDR1 reads MNHEY and CDR2 reads SMNVEV. Including cysteine and phenylalanine, the CDR3 has 14 amino acids. Just CDR3 DNA is preserved here, 42 bases in frame from base 1. These data are taken from a study of technical replicates of blood from a handful of donors (dated by TCRdb to the late 2010s). Library construction relied on the immunoSEQ multiplex PCR assay. The immuneACCESS repertoire file appears here via TCRdb, limited to in-frame rearrangements. These files lack a portion of the clones; in checked studies, under half of the deficit traces to unresolved V genes, and the cause of the others is not known. The sample includes fewer than 20,000 clones, with 65% to 85% observed a single time. Around 10% of the sample rests with the top ten.

In this chain, TRBV27 is recombined with TRBJ2-1; 12 bases in the middle match TRBD1. The clonotype was recovered from a human donor in good health. Some clones in this sample may be carry-over from other donors' samples. Sequencing was performed on PBMCs. CDR3 sequence: CASSGDRGHNEQFF. The sequenced DNA is TGTGCCAGCTCCGGGGACAGGGGGCACAATGAGCAGTTCTTC.